This T cell receptor (beta chain) was retrieved from a study of T cell responses to AZD1222 COVID-19 vaccine. General study findings and limits: Among the donors, most were white British and more were female, and clonal diversity was possibly underestimated. The CD4 TCRs associated with vaccination extended across spike and predominated at 160-218 and 743-854. At baseline, just six or seven AZD1222 recipients tested seropositive.

Second doses that came at about 4 or about 12 weeks were put together. Libraries were prepared by immunoSEQ multiplex PCR; TCRdb keeps only in-frame clonotypes and omits some of them. Of some 110,000 clones in the sample, more than 80% are singletons; the top ten hold 4.4%. About this clone: Its antigen is not known.

The ends lost 0 bases at V and 6 bases at J; junction bases unmatched: 7. Germline CDR1 reads MNHNY; CDR2 reads SVGAGI (reference sequence). The CDR3 has 16 amino acids. This chain connects TRBV6-6 to TRBJ1-5; 8 bases fit TRBD1. The sample consisted of peripheral blood, taken 28 days after the second AZD1222 dose. This clonotype was sampled from an adult who received the AZD1222 COVID-19 vaccine. The CDR3 is CASSYSGGQGGQPQHF. CDR3 sequence (DNA): TGTGCCAGCAGTTACTCTGGAGGACAGGGAGGTCAGCCCCAGCATTTT.